This T cell receptor beta chain derives from a study of blood T cell repertoires in COVID-19. Study-level information: The study drew acute and convalescent COVID-19 samples from the United States, Italy and Spain. PBMCs, B-cell-depleted T cells, or T cells were the source of the cDNA or gDNA that made up the material.

Original data processing: The assay estimated nucleated cells by amplifying reference gene primers. Generated by immunoSEQ multiplex PCR, the TCRdb table keeps only in-frame clones and is missing some. The V and J calls and clone size were taken over from that table, and D and trimming were inferred from the DNA. The table lists 60,000 or so clones, approximately 90% of them singletons, with around 7.7% in the top ten. The CDR3 is 14 residues long. Trimming stripped 4 bases from V and 1 base from J, with 11 bases between. From germline, CDR1 is MNHEY and CDR2 SMNVEV (reference sequence). The chain has TRBV27 and TRBJ2-7; D is possibly TRBD1 (6 bases). The sequence came from a human donor with active COVID-19. The donor label of this sample is uncertain. What was sequenced was peripheral blood. CDR3: CASSYFTGSYEQYF. DNA of the CDR3: TGTGCCAGCAGTTACTTCACAGGGTCCTACGAGCAGTACTTC.